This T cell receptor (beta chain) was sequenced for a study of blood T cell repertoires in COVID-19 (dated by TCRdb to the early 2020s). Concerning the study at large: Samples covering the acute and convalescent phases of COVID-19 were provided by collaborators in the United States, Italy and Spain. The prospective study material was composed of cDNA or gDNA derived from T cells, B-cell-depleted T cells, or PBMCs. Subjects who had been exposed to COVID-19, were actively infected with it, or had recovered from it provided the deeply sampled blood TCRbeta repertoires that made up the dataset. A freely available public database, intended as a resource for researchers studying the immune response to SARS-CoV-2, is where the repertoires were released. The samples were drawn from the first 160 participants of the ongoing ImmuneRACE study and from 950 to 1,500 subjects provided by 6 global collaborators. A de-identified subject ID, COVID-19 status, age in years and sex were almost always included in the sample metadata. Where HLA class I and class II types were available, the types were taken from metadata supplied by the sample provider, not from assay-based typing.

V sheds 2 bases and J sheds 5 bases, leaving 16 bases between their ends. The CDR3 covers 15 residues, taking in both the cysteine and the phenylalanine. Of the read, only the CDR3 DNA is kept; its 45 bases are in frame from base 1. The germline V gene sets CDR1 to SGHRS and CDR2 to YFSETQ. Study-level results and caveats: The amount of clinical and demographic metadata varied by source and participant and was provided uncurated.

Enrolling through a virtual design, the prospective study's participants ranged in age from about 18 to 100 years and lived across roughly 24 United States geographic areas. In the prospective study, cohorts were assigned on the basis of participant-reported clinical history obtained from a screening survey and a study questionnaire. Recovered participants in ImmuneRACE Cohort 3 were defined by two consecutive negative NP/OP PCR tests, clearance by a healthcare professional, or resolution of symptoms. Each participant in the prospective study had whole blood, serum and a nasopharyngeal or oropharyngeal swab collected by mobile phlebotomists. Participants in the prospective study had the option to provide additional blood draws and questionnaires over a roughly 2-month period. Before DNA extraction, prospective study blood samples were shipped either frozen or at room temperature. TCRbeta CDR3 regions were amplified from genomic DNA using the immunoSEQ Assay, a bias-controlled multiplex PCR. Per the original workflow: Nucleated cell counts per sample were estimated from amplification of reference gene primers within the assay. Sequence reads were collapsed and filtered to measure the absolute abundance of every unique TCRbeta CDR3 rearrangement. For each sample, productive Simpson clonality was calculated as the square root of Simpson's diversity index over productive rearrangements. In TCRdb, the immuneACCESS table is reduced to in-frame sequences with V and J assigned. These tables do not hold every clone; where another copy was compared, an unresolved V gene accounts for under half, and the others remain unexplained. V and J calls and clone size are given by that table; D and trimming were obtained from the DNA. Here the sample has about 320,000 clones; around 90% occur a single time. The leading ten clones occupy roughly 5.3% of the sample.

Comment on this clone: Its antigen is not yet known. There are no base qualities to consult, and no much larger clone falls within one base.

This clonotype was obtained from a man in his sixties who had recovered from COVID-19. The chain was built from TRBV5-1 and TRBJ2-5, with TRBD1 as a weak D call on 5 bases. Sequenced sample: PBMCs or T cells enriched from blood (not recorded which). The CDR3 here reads CASSFIPGSGETQYF. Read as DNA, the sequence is TGCGCCAGCAGCTTCATCCCAGGGTCCGGGGAGACCCAGTACTTC.